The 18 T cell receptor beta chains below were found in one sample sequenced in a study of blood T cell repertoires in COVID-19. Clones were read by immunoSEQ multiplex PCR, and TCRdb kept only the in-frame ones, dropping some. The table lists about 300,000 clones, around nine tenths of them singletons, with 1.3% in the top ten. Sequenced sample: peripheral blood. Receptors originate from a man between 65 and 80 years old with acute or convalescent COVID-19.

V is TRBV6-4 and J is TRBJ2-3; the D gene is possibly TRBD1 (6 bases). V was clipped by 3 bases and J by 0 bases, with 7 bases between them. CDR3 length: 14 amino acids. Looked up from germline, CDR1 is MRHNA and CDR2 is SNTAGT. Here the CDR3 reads CASSERGSTDTQYF. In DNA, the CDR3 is TGTGCCAGCAGTGAAAGGGGGAGCACAGATACGCAGTATTTT.

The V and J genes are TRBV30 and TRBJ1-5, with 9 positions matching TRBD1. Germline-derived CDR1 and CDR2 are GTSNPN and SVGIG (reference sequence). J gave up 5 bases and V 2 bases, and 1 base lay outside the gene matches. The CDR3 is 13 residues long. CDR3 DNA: TGTGCCTGGAGTAGGGACAGGGATCAGCCCCAGCATTTT. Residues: CAWSRDRDQPQHF.

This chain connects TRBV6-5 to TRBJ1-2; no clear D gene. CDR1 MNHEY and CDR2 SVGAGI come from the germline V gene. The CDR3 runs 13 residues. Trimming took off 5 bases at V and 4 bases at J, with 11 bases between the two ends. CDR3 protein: CASSLVAGYGYTF. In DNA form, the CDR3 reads TGTGCCAGCAGTCTGGTGGCAGGCTATGGCTACACCTTC.

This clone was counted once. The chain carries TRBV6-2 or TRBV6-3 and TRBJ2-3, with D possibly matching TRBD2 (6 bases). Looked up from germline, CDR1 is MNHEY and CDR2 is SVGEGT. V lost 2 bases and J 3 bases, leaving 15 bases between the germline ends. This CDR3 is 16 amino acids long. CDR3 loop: CASSYLPGEGTDTQYF. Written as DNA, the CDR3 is TGTGCCAGCAGTTACCTGCCGGGAGAGGGGACAGATACGCAGTATTTT.

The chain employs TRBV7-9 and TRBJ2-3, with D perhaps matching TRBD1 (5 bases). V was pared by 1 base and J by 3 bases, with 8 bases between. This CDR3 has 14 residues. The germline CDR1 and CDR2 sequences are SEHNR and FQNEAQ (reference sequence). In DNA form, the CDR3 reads TGTGCCAGCAGCTTAGTGGGGCGTACAGATACGCAGTATTTT. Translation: CASSLVGRTDTQYF.

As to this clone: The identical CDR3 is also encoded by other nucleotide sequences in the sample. The CDR3 is CASSLDRDTEAFF. Here the CDR3 DNA reads TGTGCCAGCAGCTTGGACAGGGACACTGAAGCTTTCTTT. V and J are TRBV5-4 and TRBJ1-1; possible D gene TRBD1, 6 bases. CDR3 length: 13 amino acids. V was cut by 0 bases and J by 3 bases, with 6 bases left in between. In germline, CDR1 is SGHNT, CDR2 YYREEE (reference sequence).

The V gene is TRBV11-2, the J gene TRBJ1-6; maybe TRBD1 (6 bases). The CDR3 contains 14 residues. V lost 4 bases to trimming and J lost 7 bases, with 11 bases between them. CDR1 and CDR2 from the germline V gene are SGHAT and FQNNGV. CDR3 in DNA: TGTGCCAGCAGCTCAGGGGTCAGGAATTCACCCCTCCACTTT. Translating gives CASSSGVRNSPLHF.

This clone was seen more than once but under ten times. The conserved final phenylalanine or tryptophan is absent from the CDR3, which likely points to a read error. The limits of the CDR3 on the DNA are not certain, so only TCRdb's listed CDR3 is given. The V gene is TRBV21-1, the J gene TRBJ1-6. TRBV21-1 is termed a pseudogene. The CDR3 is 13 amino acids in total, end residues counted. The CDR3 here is CASSTLPSRSLDL.

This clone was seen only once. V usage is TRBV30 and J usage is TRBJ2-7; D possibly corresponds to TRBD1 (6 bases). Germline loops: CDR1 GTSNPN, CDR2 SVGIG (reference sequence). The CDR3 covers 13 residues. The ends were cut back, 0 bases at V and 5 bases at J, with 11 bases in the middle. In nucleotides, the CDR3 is TGTGCCTGGAGTGTAGGGGGTTACGACGAGCAGTACTTC. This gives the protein CAWSVGGYDEQYF.

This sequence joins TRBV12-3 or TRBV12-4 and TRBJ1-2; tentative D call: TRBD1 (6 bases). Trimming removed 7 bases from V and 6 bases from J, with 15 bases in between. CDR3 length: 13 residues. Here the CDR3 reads CASTLQGDNGYTF. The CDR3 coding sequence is TGTGCCAGCACCCTACAGGGAGACAATGGCTACACCTTC.

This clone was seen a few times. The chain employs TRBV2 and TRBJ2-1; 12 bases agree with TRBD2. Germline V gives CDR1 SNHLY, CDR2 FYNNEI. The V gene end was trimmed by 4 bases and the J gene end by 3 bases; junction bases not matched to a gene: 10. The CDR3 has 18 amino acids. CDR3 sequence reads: CASSVLAGGETIYNEQFF. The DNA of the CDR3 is TGTGCCAGCAGTGTGCTAGCGGGGGGGGAAACAATCTACAATGAGCAGTTCTTC. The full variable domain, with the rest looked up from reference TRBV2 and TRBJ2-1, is EPEVTQTPSHQVTQMGQEVILRCVPISNHLYFYWYRQILGQKVEFLVSFYNNEISEKSEIFDDQFSVERPDGSNFTLKIRSTKLEDSAMYFCASSVLAGGETIYNEQFFGPGTRLTVL.

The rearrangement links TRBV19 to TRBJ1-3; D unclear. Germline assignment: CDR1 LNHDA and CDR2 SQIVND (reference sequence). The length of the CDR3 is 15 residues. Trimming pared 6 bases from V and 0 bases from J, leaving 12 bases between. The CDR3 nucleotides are TGTGCCAGTAGCCGTCCGACGGGCTCTGGAAACACCATATATTTT. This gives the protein CASSRPTGSGNTIYF.

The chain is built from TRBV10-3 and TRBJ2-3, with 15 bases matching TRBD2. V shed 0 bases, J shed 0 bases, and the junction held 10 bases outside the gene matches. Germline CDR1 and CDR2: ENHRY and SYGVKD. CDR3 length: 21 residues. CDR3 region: CAISESVGLAGGQISTDTQYF. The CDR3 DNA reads TGTGCCATCAGTGAGTCGGTGGGACTAGCGGGAGGCCAGATAAGCACAGATACGCAGTATTTT.

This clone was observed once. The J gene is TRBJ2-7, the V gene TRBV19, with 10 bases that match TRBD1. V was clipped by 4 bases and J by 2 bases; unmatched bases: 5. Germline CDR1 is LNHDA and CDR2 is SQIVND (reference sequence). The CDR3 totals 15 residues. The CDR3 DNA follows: TGTGCCAGTAGTACGGGGACAGGGGTTCCCTACGAGCAGTACTTC. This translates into CASSTGTGVPYEQYF.

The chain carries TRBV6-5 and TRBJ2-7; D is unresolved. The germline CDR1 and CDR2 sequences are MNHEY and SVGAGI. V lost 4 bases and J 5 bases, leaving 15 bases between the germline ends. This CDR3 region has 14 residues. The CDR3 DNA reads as TGTGCCAGCAGTTCAACCTACAGAATCCACGAGCAGTACTTC. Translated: CASSSTYRIHEQYF.

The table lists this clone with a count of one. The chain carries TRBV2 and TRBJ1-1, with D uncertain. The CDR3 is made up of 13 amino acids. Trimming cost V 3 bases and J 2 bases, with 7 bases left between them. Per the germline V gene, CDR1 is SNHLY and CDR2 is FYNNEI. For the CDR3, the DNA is TGTGCCAGCAGTGAGGAGGTTAACACTGAAGCTTTCTTT. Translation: CASSEEVNTEAFF.

The CDR3 DNA reads TGTGCCAGCAGCACCTACTGGGGAGTGATGGAGACCCAGTACTTC. This sequence encodes CASSTYWGVMETQYF. This chain uses TRBV7-9 with TRBJ2-5; perhaps TRBD2 as D (5 bases). CDR1 SEHNR and CDR2 FQNEAQ come from the germline V gene (reference sequence). The V end was cut by 5 bases, the J end by 5 bases, with 18 bases between. The CDR3 is 15 residues long.

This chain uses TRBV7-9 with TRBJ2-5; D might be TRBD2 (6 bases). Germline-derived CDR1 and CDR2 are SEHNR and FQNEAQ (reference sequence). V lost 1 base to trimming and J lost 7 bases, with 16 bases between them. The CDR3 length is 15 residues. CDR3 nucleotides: TGTGCCAGCAGCTTAGGGGGTAGCGGCCCAGGGACCCAGTACTTC. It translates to CASSLGGSGPGTQYF.